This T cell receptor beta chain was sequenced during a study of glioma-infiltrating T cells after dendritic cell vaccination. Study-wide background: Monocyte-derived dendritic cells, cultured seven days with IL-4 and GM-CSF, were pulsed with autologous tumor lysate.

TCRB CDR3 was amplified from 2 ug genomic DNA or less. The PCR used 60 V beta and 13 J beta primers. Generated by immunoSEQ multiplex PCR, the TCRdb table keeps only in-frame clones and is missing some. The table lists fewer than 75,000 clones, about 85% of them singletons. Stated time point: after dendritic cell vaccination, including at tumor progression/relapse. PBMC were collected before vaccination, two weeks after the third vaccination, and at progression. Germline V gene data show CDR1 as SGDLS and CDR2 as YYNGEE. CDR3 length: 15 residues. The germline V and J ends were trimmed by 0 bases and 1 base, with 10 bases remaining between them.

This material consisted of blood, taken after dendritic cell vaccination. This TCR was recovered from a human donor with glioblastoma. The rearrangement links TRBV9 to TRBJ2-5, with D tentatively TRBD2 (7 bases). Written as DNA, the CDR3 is TGTGCCAGCAGCGTAGCGGGGGGCCTCCAAGAGACCCAGTACTTC. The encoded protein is CASSVAGGLQETQYF.